What follows are 20 T cell receptor beta chains derived from one specimen sequenced in a study of OX40 agonist ivuxolimab in advanced cancers. TCRdb's table, derived via immunoSEQ multiplex PCR, lists solely in-frame clones and lacks some. This sample yields some 98,000 clones, of which 80% to 90% are seen a single time; approximately 0.3% belongs to the top ten. The source was CD4+ or CD8+ T cells sorted from blood, collected in a trial of the OX40 agonist ivuxolimab. These receptors were obtained from an adult with an advanced solid tumor such as melanoma, head and neck, liver or kidney cancer.

The genes are TRBV7-3 and TRBJ1-2; D possibly corresponds to TRBD1 (6 bases). Germline V gene data show CDR1 as SGHTA and CDR2 as FQGTGA. V was trimmed by 5 bases and J by 8 bases, leaving 15 bases between them. The CDR3 length is 13 residues. CDR3 in amino acids: CASSAGGRGGYTF. The CDR3 DNA follows: TGTGCCAGCAGCGCCGGGGGGCGCGGAGGCTACACCTTC.

The genes are TRBV5-1 and TRBJ1-6, with 8 bases fitting TRBD1. The V and J ends lost 7 bases and 9 bases, in that order; junction bases with no gene match: 9. The germline gives CDR1 SGHRS, CDR2 YFSETQ. The CDR3 totals 14 residues. DNA of the CDR3: TGCGCCAGCTGTGCTCAGGGGGCCCTTTCACCCCTCCACTTT. Protein product: CASCAQGALSPLHF.

The chain links TRBV5-1 to TRBJ2-1; the match to TRBD2 covers 13 bases. Germline CDR1 and CDR2: SGHRS and YFSETQ. This CDR3 has 15 amino acids. V was pared by 4 bases and J by 4 bases, with 2 bases of the junction left unmatched. The chain's CDR3 is CASSELAGGYNEQFF. CDR3 nucleotides: TGCGCCAGCAGCGAACTAGCGGGGGGGTACAATGAGCAGTTCTTC.

This chain connects TRBV5-4 to TRBJ2-5; 8 nucleotides line up with TRBD1. V gave up 4 bases and J gave up 4 bases; unmatched junction bases: 21. This CDR3 region has 19 residues. From germline, CDR1 is SGHNT and CDR2 YYREEE (reference sequence). The CDR3 region has the DNA TGTGCCAGCAGCGTGGATCGTTTGGACAGGGCTTTTGGTAGAGAGACCCAGTACTTC. Protein product: CASSVDRLDRAFGRETQYF.

The J gene is TRBJ1-1, the V gene TRBV5-4, with a weak D call TRBD1 (5 bases). Trimming shortened V by 3 bases and J by 11 bases, and 17 bases separated the two germline ends. CDR1 and CDR2 from the germline V gene are SGHNT and YYREEE (reference sequence). This CDR3 has 13 residues. CDR3 sequence reads: CASSSGGVPGAFF. The CDR3 bases are TGTGCCAGCAGCTCGGGGGGGGTCCCCGGCGCTTTCTTT. Complete variable domain (other parts from reference TRBV5-4 and TRBJ1-1): ETGVTQSPTHLIKTRGQQVTLRCSSQSGHNTVSWYQQALGQGPQFIFQYYREEENGRGNFPPRFSGLQFPNYSSELNVNALELDDSALYLCASSSGGVPGAFFGQGTRLTVV.

The CDR3 reads CASSVGAGRSVYEQYF. The CDR3 DNA reads TGTGCCAGCAGCGTAGGAGCAGGGCGGAGTGTCTACGAGCAGTACTTC. The chain employs TRBV9 and TRBJ2-7, with D possibly matching TRBD1 (5 bases). V lost 0 bases and J 3 bases, leaving 16 bases between the germline ends. Germline V gene lookup returns CDR1 SGDLS and CDR2 YYNGEE. This CDR3 region has 16 residues.

The rearrangement uses TRBV2 and TRBJ2-7; D call uncertain. The V and J ends lost 6 bases and 2 bases respectively, with 8 bases between them. CDR1 is SNHLY and CDR2 is FYNNEI in the germline V gene. There are 12 residues in the CDR3. CDR3 loop: CASSQSAYEQYF. The CDR3 coding sequence is TGTGCCAGCAGCCAGTCTGCCTACGAGCAGTACTTC.

The chain combines TRBV4-1 with TRBJ1-1; D might be TRBD1 (5 bases). Germline V gives CDR1 MGHRA, CDR2 YSYEKL. The V and J ends lost 3 bases and 4 bases respectively, with 18 bases between them. The CDR3 length is 16 residues. The CDR3 bases are TGCGCCAGCAGCCAGGTTAAGGGACTTGGGAGCACTGAAGCTTTCTTT. As protein: CASSQVKGLGSTEAFF.

This clone was picked up one time. The J gene is TRBJ1-3, the V gene TRBV30, with 7 bases fitting TRBD1. There are 18 residues in the CDR3. The V and J ends lost 2 bases and 2 bases, in that order; junction bases with no gene match: 15. Germline loops: CDR1 GTSNPN, CDR2 SVGIG (reference sequence). The CDR3 sequence is CAWSPTTSGTATGNTIYF. CDR3 DNA sequence: TGTGCCTGGAGTCCCACCACATCCGGGACAGCCACTGGAAACACCATATATTTT.

This chain connects TRBV19 to TRBJ1-4, with D perhaps TRBD1 (5 bases). The CDR3 covers 14 residues. Germline CDR1 reads LNHDA; CDR2 reads SQIVND (reference sequence). V was pared by 5 bases and J by 7 bases, with 14 bases between. DNA for the CDR3: TGTGCCAGTAGTGTTCAACGGGGGTCTGAAAAACTGTTTTTT. It encodes CASSVQRGSEKLFF.

This sequence joins TRBV29-1 and TRBJ2-1; 15 bases match TRBD2. The CDR3 length is 14 residues. J gave up 10 bases and V 6 bases, and 7 bases lay outside the gene matches. Germline loops: CDR1 SQVTM, CDR2 ANQGSEA. Written as DNA, the CDR3 is TGCAGCGTAGGACTAGCGGGGGGGCCATCCGAGCAGTTCTTC. Protein product: CSVGLAGGPSEQFF.

The V gene is TRBV6-1, the J gene TRBJ1-2; D gene ambiguous. Germline V gene data show CDR1 as MNHNS and CDR2 as SASEGT. Trimming took 5 bases from V and 1 from J, leaving 11 bases between them. This CDR3 is built from 14 residues. CDR3 nucleotide sequence: TGTGCCAGCAGTCTGGCAGGCCGTAACTATGGCTACACCTTC. Its protein is CASSLAGRNYGYTF.

The chain links TRBV7-9 to TRBJ2-7, with D uncertain. The length of the CDR3 is 13 residues. Germline values: CDR1 SEHNR, CDR2 FQNEAQ (reference sequence). Trimming cost V 3 bases and J 2 bases, with 8 bases left between them. The CDR3 sequence: CASSFGRAYEQYF. In DNA form, the CDR3 reads TGTGCCAGCAGCTTTGGCAGAGCCTACGAGCAGTACTTC.

The rearrangement uses TRBV6-5 and TRBJ1-1; D remains unclear. CDR3 size: 14 residues. Germline CDR1 reads MNHEY; CDR2 reads SVGAGI. Deletions cut 7 bases from V and 4 bases from J, with 16 bases between. The CDR3 nucleotides read TGTGCCAGCACTCGTTCCAGCGTGGGCACTGAAGCTTTCTTT. Encoded protein: CASTRSSVGTEAFF.

This clone appeared once. The chain has TRBV19 and TRBJ1-5, with 8 bases that match TRBD1. The germline V gene encodes CDR1 LNHDA and CDR2 SQIVND (reference sequence). V was clipped by 10 bases and J by 3 bases; unmatched bases: 8. This CDR3 comprises 14 residues. The CDR3 DNA reads as TGTGCCACCCGTGGACAGGGATACAATCAGCCCCAGCATTTT. Protein: CATRGQGYNQPQHF.

This chain connects TRBV6-5 to TRBJ2-5, with 8 bases aligning to TRBD2. The trim removed 4 bases at V and 4 bases at J, leaving 5 bases unmatched. Germline V gene lookup returns CDR1 MNHEY and CDR2 SVGAGI. This CDR3 has 14 residues. The CDR3 DNA reads as TGTGCCAGCAGTTCCGGGGGGGGTCGAGAGACCCAGTACTTC. It codes for CASSSGGGRETQYF.

The chain has TRBV9 and TRBJ2-7; 9 positions match TRBD1. CDR1 is SGDLS, CDR2 YYNGEE, per germline. This CDR3 is built from 15 residues. With 3 bases clipped from V and 4 bases from J, the junction kept 8 bases outside the gene matches. This chain's CDR3 is CASSGRRTGDYEQYF. DNA for the CDR3: TGTGCCAGCAGCGGAAGAAGGACAGGGGATTACGAGCAGTACTTC.

The chain has TRBV5-8 and TRBJ2-1, with TRBD1 as a possible D gene (6 bases). Trimming pared 4 bases from V and 6 bases from J, leaving 20 bases between. The germline gives CDR1 SGHTS, CDR2 YDEGEE. This CDR3 region has 16 residues. CDR3 protein: CASSTTGIGFGNEQFF. The CDR3 DNA reads TGTGCCAGCAGCACCACAGGGATAGGGTTTGGCAATGAGCAGTTCTTC. Supplemented by reference TRBV5-8 and TRBJ2-1, the full variable domain reads EAGVTQSPTHLIKTRGQQATLRCSPISGHTSVYWYQQALGLGLQFLLWYDEGEERNRGNFPPRFSGRQFPNYSSELNVNALELEDSALYLCASSTTGIGFGNEQFFGPGTRLTVL.

This clone was detected only once. In DNA, the CDR3 is TGTGCCAGCAGCCCCTATGGGATCGAGGGAACTGAAGCTTTCTTT. This codes for CASSPYGIEGTEAFF. The V and J genes are TRBV7-8 and TRBJ1-1; D is undetermined. Germline V gene data show CDR1 as SGHVS and CDR2 as FQNEAQ. Deletions cut 5 bases from V and 5 bases from J, with 18 bases between. This CDR3 is 15 amino acids long.

The gene calls are TRBV5-1 and TRBJ2-5; TRBD2 aligns across 11 bases. The J segment lost 4 bases and the V segment lost 2 bases, leaving 13 bases of the junction unmatched. CDR3 length: 18 amino acids. CDR1 and CDR2 (germline): SGHRS, YFSETQ. The CDR3 bases are TGCGCCAGCAGCTTAAGGGAGACTAGCGGGACGATGGGAGAGACCCAGTACTTC. This sequence encodes CASSLRETSGTMGETQYF.